This TCR beta chain was sequenced during a study of cytomegalovirus exposure and HLA in healthy donors. Points from the study as a whole: In an earlier analysis, in roughly 580 donors, most V segments appeared productive either ~87% or ~30% of the time. Reportedly, a later analysis found an Asian-associated ancestry cluster had fewer N-insertions than the roughly 670-donor mean.

CDR1 SGHDT and CDR2 YYEEEE come from the germline V gene. The CDR3 extends over 14 amino acids. After removal of 5 bases from V and 0 bases from J, the junction contained 5 bases not matched to a gene. The PCR had 60 Vbeta and 13 Jbeta primers. Data came from immunoSEQ multiplex PCR; TCRdb stores just in-frame clones and leaves some out. The repertoire holds 130,000 or so clones, more than 75% seen once, with less than 1.1% in the top ten. As to this clone: Its antigen is as yet unknown.

What was sequenced was PBMCs. The rearrangement joins TRBV5-6 to TRBJ2-7; 7 bases fit TRBD1. This receptor was obtained from a male donor in good health and CMV-seronegative. In nucleotides, the CDR3 is TGTGCCAGCAGTAACCGGGACAGCTCCTACGAGCAGTACTTC. This codes for CASSNRDSSYEQYF.